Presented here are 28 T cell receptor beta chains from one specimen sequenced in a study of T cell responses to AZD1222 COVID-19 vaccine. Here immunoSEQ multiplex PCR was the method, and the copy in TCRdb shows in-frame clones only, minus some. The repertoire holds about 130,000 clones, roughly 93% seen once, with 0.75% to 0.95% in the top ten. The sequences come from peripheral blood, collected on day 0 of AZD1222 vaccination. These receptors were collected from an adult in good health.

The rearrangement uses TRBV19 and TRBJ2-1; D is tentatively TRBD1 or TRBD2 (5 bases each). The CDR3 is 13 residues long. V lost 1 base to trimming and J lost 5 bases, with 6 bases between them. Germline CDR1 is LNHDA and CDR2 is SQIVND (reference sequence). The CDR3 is CASSIGGDNEQFF. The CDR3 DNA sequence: TGTGCCAGTAGTATAGGAGGGGACAATGAGCAGTTCTTC.

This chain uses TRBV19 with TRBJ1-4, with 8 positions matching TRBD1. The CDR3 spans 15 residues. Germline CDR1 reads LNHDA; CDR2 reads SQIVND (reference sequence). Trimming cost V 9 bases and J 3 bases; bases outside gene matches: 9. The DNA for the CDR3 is TGTGCCAGCGGGGACAGGCCCGTAGCTAATGAAAAACTGTTTTTT. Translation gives CASGDRPVANEKLFF. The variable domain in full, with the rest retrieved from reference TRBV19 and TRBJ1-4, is DGGITQSPKYLFRKEGQNVTLSCEQNLNHDAMYWYRQDPGQGLRLIYYSQIVNDFQKGDIAEGYSVSREKKESFPLTVTSAQKNPTAFYLCASGDRPVANEKLFFGSGTQLSVL.

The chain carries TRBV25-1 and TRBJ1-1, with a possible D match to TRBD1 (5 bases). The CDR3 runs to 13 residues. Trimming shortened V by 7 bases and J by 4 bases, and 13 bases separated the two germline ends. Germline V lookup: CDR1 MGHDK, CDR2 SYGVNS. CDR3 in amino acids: CASIRDGFTEAFF. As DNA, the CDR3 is TGTGCCAGCATTAGGGACGGATTCACTGAAGCTTTCTTT.

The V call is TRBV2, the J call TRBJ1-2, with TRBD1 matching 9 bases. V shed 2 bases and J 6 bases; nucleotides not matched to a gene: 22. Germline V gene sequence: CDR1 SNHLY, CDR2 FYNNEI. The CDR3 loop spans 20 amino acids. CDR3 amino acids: CASSEKPSTYRGPNGNGYTF. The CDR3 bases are TGTGCCAGCAGTGAAAAACCATCGACGTACAGGGGGCCAAATGGAAATGGCTACACCTTC. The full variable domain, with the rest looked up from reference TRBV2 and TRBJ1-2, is EPEVTQTPSHQVTQMGQEVILRCVPISNHLYFYWYRQILGQKVEFLVSFYNNEISEKSEIFDDQFSVERPDGSNFTLKIRSTKLEDSAMYFCASSEKPSTYRGPNGNGYTFGSGTRLTVV.

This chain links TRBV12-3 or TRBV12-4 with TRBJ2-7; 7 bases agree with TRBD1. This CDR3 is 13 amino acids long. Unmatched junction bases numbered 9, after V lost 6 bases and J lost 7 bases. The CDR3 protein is CASSRYRGREQYF. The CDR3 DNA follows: TGTGCCAGCAGCCGCTACAGGGGACGAGAGCAGTACTTC.

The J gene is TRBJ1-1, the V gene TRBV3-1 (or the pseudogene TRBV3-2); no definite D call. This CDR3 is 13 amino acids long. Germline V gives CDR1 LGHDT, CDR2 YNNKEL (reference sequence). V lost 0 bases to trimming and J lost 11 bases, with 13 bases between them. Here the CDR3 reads CASSQDRSSRAFF. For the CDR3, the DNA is TGTGCCAGCAGCCAAGATAGAAGCTCTCGGGCTTTCTTT.

CDR3 sequence reads: CASSTDRRGLGAFF. The DNA of the CDR3 is TGCGCCAGCAGCACGGACAGGAGGGGCCTCGGAGCTTTCTTT. V and J are TRBV5-1 and TRBJ1-1, with 7 bases matching TRBD1. The CDR3 extends over 14 amino acids. With 4 bases clipped from V and 10 bases from J, the junction kept 13 bases outside the gene matches. CDR1 is SGHRS, CDR2 YFSETQ, per germline.

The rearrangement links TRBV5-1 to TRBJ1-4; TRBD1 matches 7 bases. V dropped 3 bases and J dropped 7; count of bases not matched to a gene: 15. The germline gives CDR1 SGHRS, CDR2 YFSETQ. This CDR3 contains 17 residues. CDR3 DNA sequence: TGCGCCAGCAGCTGGGGCAAGACAGGGAGGAATGTTGAAAAACTGTTTTTT. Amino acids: CASSWGKTGRNVEKLFF.

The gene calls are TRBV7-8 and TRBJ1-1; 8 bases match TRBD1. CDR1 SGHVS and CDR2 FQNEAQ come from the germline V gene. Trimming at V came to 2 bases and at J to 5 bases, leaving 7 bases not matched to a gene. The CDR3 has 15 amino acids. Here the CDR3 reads CASSLWLTGGTEAFF. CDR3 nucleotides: TGTGCCAGCAGCTTATGGCTAACAGGGGGAACTGAAGCTTTCTTT. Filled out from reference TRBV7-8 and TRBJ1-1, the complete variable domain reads GAGVSQSPRYKVAKRGQDVALRCDPISGHVSLFWYQQALGQGPEFLTYFQNEAQLDKSGLPSDRFFAERPEGSVSTLKIQRTQQEDSAVYLCASSLWLTGGTEAFFGQGTRLTVV.

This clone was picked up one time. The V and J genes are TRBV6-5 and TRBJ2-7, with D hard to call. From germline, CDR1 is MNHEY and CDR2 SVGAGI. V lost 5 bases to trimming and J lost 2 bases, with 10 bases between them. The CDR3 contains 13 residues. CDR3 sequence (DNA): TGTGCCAGCAGTCCTCCAGGAACCTACGAGCAGTACTTC. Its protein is CASSPPGTYEQYF.

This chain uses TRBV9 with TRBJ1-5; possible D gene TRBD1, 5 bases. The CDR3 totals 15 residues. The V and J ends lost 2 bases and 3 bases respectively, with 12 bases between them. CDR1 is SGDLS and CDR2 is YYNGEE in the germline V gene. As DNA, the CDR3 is TGTGCCAGCAGCGTTACGGGACGCCACAATCAGCCCCAGCATTTT. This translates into CASSVTGRHNQPQHF.

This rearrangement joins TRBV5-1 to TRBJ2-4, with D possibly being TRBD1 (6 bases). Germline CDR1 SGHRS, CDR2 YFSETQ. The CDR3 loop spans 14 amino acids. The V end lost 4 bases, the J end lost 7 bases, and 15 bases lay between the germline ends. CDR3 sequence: CASSLPGGRNIQYF. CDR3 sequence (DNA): TGCGCCAGCAGCCTACCTGGGGGCCGGAACATTCAGTACTTC.

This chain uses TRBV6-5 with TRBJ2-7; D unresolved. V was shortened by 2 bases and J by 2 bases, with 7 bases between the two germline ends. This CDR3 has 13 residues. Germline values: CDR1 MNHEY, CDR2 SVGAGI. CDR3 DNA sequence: TGTGCCAGCAGTTACGTGGGGACCTACGAGCAGTACTTC. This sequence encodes CASSYVGTYEQYF.

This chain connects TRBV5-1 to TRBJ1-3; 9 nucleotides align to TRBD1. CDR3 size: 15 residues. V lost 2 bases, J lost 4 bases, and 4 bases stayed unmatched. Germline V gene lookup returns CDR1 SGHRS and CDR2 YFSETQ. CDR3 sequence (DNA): TGCGCCAGCAGCTTTACAGGGGGCATCGGAAACACCATATATTTT. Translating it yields CASSFTGGIGNTIYF.

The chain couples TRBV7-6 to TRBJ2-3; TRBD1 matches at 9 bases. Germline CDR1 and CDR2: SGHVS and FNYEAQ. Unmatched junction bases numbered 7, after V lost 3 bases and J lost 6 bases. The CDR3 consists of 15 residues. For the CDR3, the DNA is TGTGCCAGCAGCTTGTTTGACAGGGGGGGCGATACGCAGTATTTT. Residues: CASSLFDRGGDTQYF.

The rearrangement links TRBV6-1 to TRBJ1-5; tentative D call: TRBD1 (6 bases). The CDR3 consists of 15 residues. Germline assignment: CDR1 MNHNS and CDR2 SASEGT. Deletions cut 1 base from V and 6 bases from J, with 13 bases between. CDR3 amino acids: CASSEERGATQPQHF. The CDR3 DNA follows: TGTGCCAGCAGTGAAGAGCGGGGGGCCACTCAGCCCCAGCATTTT.

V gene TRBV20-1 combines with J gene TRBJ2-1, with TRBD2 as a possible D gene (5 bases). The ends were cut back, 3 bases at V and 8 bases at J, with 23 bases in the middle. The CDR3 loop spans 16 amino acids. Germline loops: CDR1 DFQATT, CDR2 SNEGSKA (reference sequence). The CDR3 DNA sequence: TGCAGTGCTAGTTCCCCGGGTAGGAGAGGGCGATATGAGCAGTTCTTC. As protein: CSASSPGRRGRYEQFF.

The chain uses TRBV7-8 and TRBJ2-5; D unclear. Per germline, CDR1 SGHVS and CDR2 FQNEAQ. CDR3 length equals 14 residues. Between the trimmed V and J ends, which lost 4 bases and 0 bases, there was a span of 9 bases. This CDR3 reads CASSSDGNQETQYF. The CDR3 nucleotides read TGTGCCAGCAGCTCGGACGGCAACCAAGAGACCCAGTACTTC.

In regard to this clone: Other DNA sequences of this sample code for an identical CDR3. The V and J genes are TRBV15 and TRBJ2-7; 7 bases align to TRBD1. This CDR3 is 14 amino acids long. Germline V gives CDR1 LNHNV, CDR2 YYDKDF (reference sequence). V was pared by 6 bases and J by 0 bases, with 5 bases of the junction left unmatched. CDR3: CATRRTGSSYEQYF. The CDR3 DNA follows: TGTGCCACCAGAAGGACAGGCAGCTCCTACGAGCAGTACTTC.

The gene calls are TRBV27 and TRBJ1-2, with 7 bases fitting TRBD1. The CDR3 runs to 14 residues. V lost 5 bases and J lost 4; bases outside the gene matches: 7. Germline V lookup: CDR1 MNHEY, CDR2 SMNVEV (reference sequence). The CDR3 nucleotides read TGTGCCAGCAGTCCACCCGGGACAGTCTATGGCTACACCTTC. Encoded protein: CASSPPGTVYGYTF.

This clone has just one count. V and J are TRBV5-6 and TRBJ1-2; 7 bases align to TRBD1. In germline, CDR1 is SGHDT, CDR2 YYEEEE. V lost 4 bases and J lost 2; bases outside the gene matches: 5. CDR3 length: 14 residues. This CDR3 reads CASSPKTGNYGYTF. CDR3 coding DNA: TGTGCCAGCAGCCCTAAGACAGGGAACTATGGCTACACCTTC.

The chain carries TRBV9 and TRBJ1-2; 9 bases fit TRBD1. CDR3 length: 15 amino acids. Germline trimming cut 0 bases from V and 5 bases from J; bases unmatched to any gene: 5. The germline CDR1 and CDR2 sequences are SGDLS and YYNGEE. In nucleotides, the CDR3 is TGTGCCAGCAGCGTAGGGACAGGGGCCGGGTATGGCTACACCTTC. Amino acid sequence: CASSVGTGAGYGYTF.

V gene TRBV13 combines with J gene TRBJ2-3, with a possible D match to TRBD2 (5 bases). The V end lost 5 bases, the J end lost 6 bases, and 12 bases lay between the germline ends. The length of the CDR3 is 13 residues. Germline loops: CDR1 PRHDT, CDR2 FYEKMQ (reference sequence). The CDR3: CASSPMGADTQYF. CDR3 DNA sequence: TGTGCCAGCAGCCCCATGGGAGCCGATACGCAGTATTTT.

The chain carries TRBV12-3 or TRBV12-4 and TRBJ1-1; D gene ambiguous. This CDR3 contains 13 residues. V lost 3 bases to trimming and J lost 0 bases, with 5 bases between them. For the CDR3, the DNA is TGTGCCAGCAGTTTTGGGCTGAACACTGAAGCTTTCTTT. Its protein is CASSFGLNTEAFF.

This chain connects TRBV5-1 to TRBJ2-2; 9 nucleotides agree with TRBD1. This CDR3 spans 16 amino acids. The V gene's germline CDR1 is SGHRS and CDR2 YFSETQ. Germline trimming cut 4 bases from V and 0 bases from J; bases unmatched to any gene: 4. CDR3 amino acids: CASSRRTGANTGELFF. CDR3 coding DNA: TGCGCCAGCAGCCGAAGGACAGGGGCGAACACCGGGGAGCTGTTTTTT.

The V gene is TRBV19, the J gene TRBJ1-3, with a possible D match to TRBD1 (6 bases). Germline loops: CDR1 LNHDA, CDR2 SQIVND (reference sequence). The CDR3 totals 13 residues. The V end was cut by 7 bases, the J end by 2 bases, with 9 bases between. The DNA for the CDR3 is TGTGCCAGTACCGCAGGGGCTGGAAACACCATATATTTT. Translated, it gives CASTAGAGNTIYF.

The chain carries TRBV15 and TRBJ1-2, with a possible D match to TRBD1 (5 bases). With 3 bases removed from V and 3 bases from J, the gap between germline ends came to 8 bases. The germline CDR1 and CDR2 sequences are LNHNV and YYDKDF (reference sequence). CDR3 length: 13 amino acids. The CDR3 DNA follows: TGTGCCACCAGCAGGTCGGGGGACTATGGCTACACCTTC. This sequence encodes CATSRSGDYGYTF.

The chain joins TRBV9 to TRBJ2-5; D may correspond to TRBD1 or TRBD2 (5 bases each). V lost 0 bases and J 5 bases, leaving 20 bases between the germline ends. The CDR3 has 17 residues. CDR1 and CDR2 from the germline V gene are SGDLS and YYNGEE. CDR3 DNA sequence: TGTGCCAGCAGCGTAGGGGGGAGCAGTACGGTTTGGGAGACCCAGTACTTC. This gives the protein CASSVGGSSTVWETQYF.